The 9 T cell receptor beta chains below were found in one sample sequenced in a study of CD8 T cells in Susac syndrome. Random hexamers were used to reverse transcribe the RNA input (roughly 0.5 to 1 ug). TCRdb re-called the immunoSEQ multiplex PCR reads through MiXCR, storing one row per CDR3 protein. This table has some 130,000 distinct CDR3 sequences, roughly 94% appearing once. Sequencing used CD8+ T cells from PBMCs. The receptors were gathered from a human donor with Susac syndrome.

The genes are TRBV28 and TRBJ2-7; perhaps TRBD2 as D (6 bases). The V gene lost 4 bases and the J gene lost 2 bases, with 15 bases spanning the gap. The CDR3 covers 15 residues. CDR1 and CDR2 (germline): MDHEN, SYDVKM. The DNA of the CDR3 is TGTGCCAGCAGTTATACTAGCAGACGTCCCTACGAGCAGTACTTC. As protein: CASSYTSRRPYEQYF. Supplemented by reference TRBV28 and TRBJ2-7, the full variable domain reads DVKVTQSSRYLVKRTGEKVFLECVQDMDHENMFWYRQDPGLGLRLIYFSYDVKMKEKGDIPEGYSVSREKKERFSLILESASTNQTSMYLCASSYTSRRPYEQYFGPGTRLTVT.

This chain uses TRBV2 with TRBJ2-1; TRBD1 aligns across 9 bases. CDR1 and CDR2 (germline): SNHLY, FYNNEI. The junction had 4 bases not matched to a gene; V was cut back by 8 bases and J by 5 bases. The CDR3 totals 13 residues. The CDR3 is CASRDRVNNEQFF. CDR3 coding DNA: TGTGCCAGCCGGGACAGGGTCAACAATGAGCAGTTCTTC.

The V call is TRBV30, the J call TRBJ1-5; D is ambiguous. CDR1 GTSNPN and CDR2 SVGIG come from the germline V gene (reference sequence). V lost 3 bases, J lost 6 bases, and 15 bases lay in between. The CDR3 has 14 residues. The CDR3, as DNA: TGTGCCTGGAGAAACGGGGAATGGGGTCAGCCCCAGCATTTT. This encodes CAWRNGEWGQPQHF.

V and J are TRBV30 and TRBJ2-7; the D gene is possibly TRBD1 (6 bases). Looked up from germline, CDR1 is GTSNPN and CDR2 is SVGIG (reference sequence). V shed 0 bases and J shed 3 bases, with 9 bases lying between them. The CDR3 extends over 13 amino acids. The CDR3 protein is CAWSVGQLYEQYF. The CDR3 coding sequence is TGTGCCTGGAGTGTAGGACAGCTCTACGAGCAGTACTTC.

The rearrangement uses TRBV27 and TRBJ2-7; TRBD1 agrees at 7 bases. V shed 3 bases and J 3 bases; nucleotides not matched to a gene: 8. The V gene's germline CDR1 is MNHEY and CDR2 SMNVEV (reference sequence). This CDR3 spans 15 amino acids. The CDR3: CASSFYSGQDYEQYF. In DNA, the CDR3 is TGTGCCAGCAGTTTCTATAGTGGACAGGACTACGAGCAGTACTTC.

The rearrangement joins TRBV12-3 or TRBV12-4 to TRBJ2-1; D may be TRBD2 (6 bases). The CDR3 is 14 residues long. V was trimmed by 4 bases and J by 8 bases, leaving 15 bases between them. The CDR3 DNA sequence: TGTGCCAGCAGTTGGGGAGGTATCGGGTATGAGCAGTTCTTC. It yields the protein CASSWGGIGYEQFF.

This chain joins TRBV7-2 and TRBJ1-5; D gene ambiguous. Germline CDR1 reads SGHTA; CDR2 reads FQGNSA. The length of the CDR3 is 13 residues. Trimming took off 1 base at V and 5 bases at J, with 6 bases between the two ends. The CDR3 nucleotides are TGTGCCAGCAGCTTAGATGGCTATCAGCCCCAGCATTTT. It specifies CASSLDGYQPQHF.

The chain recombines TRBV7-6 with TRBJ2-5; TRBD2 matches 8 bases. CDR3 length: 16 residues. V was pared by 5 bases and J by 1 base, with 9 bases of the junction left unmatched. Germline V lookup: CDR1 SGHVS, CDR2 FNYEAQ. In nucleotides, the CDR3 is TGTGCCAGCAGCCCCTGGGGTAGCGGGGCCCAAGAGACCCAGTACTTC. Translated: CASSPWGSGAQETQYF.

The rearrangement uses TRBV27 and TRBJ2-7; 7 bases match TRBD1. The junction had 3 bases not matched to a gene; V was cut back by 2 bases and J by 2 bases. CDR3 length: 14 residues. CDR1 and CDR2 from the germline V gene are MNHEY and SMNVEV (reference sequence). The CDR3 is CASSLIGTAYEQYF. Here the CDR3 DNA reads TGTGCCAGCAGTTTAATCGGGACAGCCTACGAGCAGTACTTC.